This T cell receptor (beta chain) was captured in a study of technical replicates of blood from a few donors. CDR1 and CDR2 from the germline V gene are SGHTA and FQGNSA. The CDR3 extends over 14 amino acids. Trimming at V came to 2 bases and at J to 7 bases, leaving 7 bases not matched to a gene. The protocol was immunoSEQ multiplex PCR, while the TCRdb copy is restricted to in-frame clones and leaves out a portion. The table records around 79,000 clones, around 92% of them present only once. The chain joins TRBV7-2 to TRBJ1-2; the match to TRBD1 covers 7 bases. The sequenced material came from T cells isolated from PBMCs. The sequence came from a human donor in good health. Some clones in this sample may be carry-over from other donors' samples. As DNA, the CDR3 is TGTGCCAGCAGCTTACAGGGGGTCCAGGCTGGCTACACCTTC. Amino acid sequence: CASSLQGVQAGYTF.